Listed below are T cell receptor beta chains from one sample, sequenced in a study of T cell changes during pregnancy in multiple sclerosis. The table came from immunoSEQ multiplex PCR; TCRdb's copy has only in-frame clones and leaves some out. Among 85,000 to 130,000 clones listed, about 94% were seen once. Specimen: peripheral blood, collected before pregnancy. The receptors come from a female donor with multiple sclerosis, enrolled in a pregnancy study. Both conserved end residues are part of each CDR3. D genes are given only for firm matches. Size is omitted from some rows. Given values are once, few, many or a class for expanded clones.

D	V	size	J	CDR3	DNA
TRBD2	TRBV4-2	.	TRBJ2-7	CASSQVAGGPYEQYF	TGTGCCAGCAGCCAAGTAGCGGGAGGGCCCTACGAGCAGTACTTC
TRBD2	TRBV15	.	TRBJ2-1	CATSGIAGVANEQFF	TGTGCCACCAGCGGGATAGCGGGAGTTGCCAATGAGCAGTTCTTC
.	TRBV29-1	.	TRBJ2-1	CSVAWGVEQFF	TGCAGCGTTGCTTGGGGGGTCGAGCAGTTCTTC
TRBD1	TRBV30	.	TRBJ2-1	CAWVPGGGTGGHNEQFF	TGTGCCTGGGTCCCCGGGGGAGGGACAGGGGGGCACAATGAGCAGTTCTTC
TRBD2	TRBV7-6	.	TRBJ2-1	CASSRTSLVHEQFF	TGTGCCAGCAGCCGGACTAGCCTAGTGCATGAGCAGTTCTTC
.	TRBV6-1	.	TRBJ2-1	CASSEKGVTYNEQFF	TGTGCCAGCAGCGAAAAAGGGGTCACCTACAATGAGCAGTTCTTC
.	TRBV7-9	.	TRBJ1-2	CASSSLYGYTF	TGTGCCAGCAGCTCTCTGTATGGCTACACCTTC
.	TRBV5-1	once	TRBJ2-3	CASSLTGITDTQYF	TGCGCCAGCAGCTTGACCGGGATCACAGATACGCAGTATTTT
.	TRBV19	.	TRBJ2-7	CASSPGAYEQYF	TGTGCCAGTAGCCCCGGAGCCTACGAGCAGTACTTC
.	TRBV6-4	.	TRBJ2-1	CASTPGPAGNEQFF	TGTGCCAGCACTCCCGGTCCAGCGGGCAATGAGCAGTTCTTC
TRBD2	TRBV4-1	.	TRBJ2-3	CASSQLAGGNTQYF	TGCGCCAGCAGCCAATTAGCGGGAGGGAATACGCAGTATTTT
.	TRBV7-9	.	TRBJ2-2	CASSSRRGSGELFF	TGTGCCAGCAGCTCGCGCCGCGGGTCCGGGGAGCTGTTTTTT
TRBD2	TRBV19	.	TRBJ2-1	CASSQKLAGSYNEQFF	TGTGCCAGTAGCCAGAAACTAGCGGGGTCCTACAATGAGCAGTTCTTC
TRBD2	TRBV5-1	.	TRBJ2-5	CASSERGLPESETQYF	TGCGCCAGCAGCGAAAGGGGACTACCCGAATCTGAGACCCAGTACTTC
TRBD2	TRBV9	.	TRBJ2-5	CASSVGPAGDETQYF	TGTGCCAGCAGCGTAGGCCCAGCGGGAGACGAGACCCAGTACTTC
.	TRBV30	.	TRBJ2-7	CAWSTGQDSYEQYF	TGTGCCTGGTCTACAGGCCAGGACTCCTACGAGCAGTACTTC
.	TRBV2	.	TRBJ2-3	CASSEGSRGPTDTQYF	TGTGCCAGCAGTGAAGGGTCGCGGGGACCCACAGATACGCAGTATTTT
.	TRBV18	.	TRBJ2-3	CASSPLAAGTDTQYF	TGTGCCAGCTCACCACTTGCGGCGGGCACAGATACGCAGTATTTT
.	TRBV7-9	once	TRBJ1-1	CASRSPNTEAFF	TGTGCCAGCAGAAGCCCGAACACTGAAGCTTTCTTT
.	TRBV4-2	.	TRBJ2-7	CASSQEQAGPHEQYF	TGTGCCAGCAGCCAAGAGCAAGCGGGCCCCCACGAGCAGTACTTC
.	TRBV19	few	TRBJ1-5	CASSRQTMNLNQPQHF	TGTGCCAGTAGTAGACAGACAATGAACCTCAATCAGCCCCAGCATTTT
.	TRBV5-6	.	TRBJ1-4	CASSSGGAGEDEKLFF	TGTGCCAGCAGCTCAGGTGGGGCGGGAGAGGATGAAAAACTGTTTTTT